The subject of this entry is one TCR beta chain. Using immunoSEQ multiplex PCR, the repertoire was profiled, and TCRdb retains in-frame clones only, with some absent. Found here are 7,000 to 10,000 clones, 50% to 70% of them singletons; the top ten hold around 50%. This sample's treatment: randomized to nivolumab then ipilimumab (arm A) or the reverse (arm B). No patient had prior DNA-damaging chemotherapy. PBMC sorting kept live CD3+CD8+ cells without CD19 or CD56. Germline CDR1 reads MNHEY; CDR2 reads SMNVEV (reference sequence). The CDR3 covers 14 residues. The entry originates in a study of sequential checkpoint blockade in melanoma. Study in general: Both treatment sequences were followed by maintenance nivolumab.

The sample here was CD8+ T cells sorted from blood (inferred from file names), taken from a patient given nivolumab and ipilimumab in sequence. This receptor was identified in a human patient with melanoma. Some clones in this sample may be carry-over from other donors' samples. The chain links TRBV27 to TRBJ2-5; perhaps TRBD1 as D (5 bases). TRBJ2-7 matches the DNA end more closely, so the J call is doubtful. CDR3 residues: CASSPLGPAYEQYF. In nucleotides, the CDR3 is TGTGCCAGCAGTCCCCTGGGGCCCGCCTACGAGCAGTACTTC.